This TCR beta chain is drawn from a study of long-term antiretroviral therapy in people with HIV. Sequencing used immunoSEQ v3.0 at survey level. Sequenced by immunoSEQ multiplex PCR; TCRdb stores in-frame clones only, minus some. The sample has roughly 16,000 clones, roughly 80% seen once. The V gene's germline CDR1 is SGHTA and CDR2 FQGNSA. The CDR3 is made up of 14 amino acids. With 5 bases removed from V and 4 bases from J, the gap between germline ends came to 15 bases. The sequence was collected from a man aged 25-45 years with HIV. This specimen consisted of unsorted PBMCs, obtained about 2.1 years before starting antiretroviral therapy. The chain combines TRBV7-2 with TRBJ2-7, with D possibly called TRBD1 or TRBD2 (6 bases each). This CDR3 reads CASSLNGGGYEQYF. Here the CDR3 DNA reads TGTGCCAGCAGCCTCAACGGGGGCGGATACGAGCAGTACTTC.